These 5 T cell receptor beta chains came from one sample sequenced in a study of blood T cell repertoires in COVID-19. Sequenced by immunoSEQ multiplex PCR; TCRdb stores in-frame clones only, minus some. The sample has around 200,000 clones, around 87% seen once; the top ten hold 5.5% to 7.5%. The specimen sequenced was peripheral blood. The receptors originated from a man aged 55 to 69 who had recovered from COVID-19.

The chain couples TRBV2 to TRBJ2-1, with D tentatively TRBD2 (6 bases). Germline loops: CDR1 SNHLY, CDR2 FYNNEI. With 8 bases removed from V and 6 bases from J, the gap between germline ends came to 20 bases. The length of the CDR3 is 15 residues. In nucleotides, the CDR3 is TGTGCCAGCCGGGTTGGCGGGGCCCTAATCAATGAGCAGTTCTTC. It yields the protein CASRVGGALINEQFF.

The chain employs TRBV6-1 and TRBJ2-5; 9 nucleotides line up with TRBD2. CDR1 and CDR2 (germline): MNHNS, SASEGT. The trim removed 2 bases at V and 5 bases at J, leaving 9 bases unmatched. This CDR3 spans 16 amino acids. The CDR3 region has the DNA TGTGCCAGCAGTGAAATGGGGTATAGCGGGGGTGAGACCCAGTACTTC. Its protein product is CASSEMGYSGGETQYF.

The rearrangement joins TRBV5-6 to TRBJ2-1, with 8 bases aligning to TRBD2. Trimming at V came to 5 bases and at J to 0 bases, leaving 4 bases not matched to a gene. CDR3 size: 15 residues. Germline V CDR1 and CDR2: SGHDT, YYEEEE. This CDR3 reads CASRERGSSYNEQFF. CDR3 nucleotide sequence: TGTGCCAGCAGGGAGCGGGGGAGCTCCTACAATGAGCAGTTCTTC.

The gene calls are TRBV6-5 and TRBJ2-1, with 10 nucleotides matching TRBD2. The CDR3 runs 13 residues. V dropped 8 bases and J dropped 4; count of bases not matched to a gene: 2. Germline V gene sequence: CDR1 MNHEY, CDR2 SVGAGI. DNA for the CDR3: TGTGCCAGCCGGACTAGCGGATACAATGAGCAGTTCTTC. This translates into CASRTSGYNEQFF.

Comment on this clone: This same CDR3 is encoded by further DNA sequences in the sample. The V call is TRBV30, the J call TRBJ1-5, with D perhaps matching TRBD1 (5 bases). CDR1 is GTSNPN and CDR2 is SVGIG in the germline V gene (reference sequence). The V end was cut by 0 bases, the J end by 4 bases, with 7 bases between. The CDR3 has 13 residues. CDR3: CAWSVRGNQPQHF. The DNA for the CDR3 is TGTGCCTGGAGTGTACGGGGGAATCAGCCCCAGCATTTT.